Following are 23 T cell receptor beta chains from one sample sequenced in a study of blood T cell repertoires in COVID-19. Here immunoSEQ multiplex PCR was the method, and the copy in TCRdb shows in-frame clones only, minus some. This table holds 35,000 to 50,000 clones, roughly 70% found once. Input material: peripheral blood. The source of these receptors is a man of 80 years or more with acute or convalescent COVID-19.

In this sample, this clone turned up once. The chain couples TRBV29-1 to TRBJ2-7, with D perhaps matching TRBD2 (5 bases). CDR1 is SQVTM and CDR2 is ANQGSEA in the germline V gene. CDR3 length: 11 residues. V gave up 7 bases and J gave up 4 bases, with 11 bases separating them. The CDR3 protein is CSALRGYEQYF. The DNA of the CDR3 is TGCAGCGCCCTACGAGGGTACGAGCAGTACTTC.

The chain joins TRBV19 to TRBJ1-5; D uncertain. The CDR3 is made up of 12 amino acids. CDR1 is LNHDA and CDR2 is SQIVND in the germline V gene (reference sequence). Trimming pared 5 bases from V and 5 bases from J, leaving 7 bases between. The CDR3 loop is CASSREDQPQHF. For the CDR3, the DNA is TGTGCCAGTAGTCGTGAGGATCAGCCCCAGCATTTT.

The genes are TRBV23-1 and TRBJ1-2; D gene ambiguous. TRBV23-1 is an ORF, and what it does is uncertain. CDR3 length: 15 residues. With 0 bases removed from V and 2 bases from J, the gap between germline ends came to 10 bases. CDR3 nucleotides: TGCGCCAGCAGTCAATCTCACCGACACAACTATGGCTACACCTTC. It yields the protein CASSQSHRHNYGYTF.

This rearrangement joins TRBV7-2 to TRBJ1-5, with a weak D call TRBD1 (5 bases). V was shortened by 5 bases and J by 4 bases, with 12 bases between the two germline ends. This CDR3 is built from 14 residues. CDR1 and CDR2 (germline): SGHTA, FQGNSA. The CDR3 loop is CASSRGGGNQPQHF. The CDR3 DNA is TGTGCCAGCAGCCGCGGCGGGGGGAATCAGCCCCAGCATTTT.

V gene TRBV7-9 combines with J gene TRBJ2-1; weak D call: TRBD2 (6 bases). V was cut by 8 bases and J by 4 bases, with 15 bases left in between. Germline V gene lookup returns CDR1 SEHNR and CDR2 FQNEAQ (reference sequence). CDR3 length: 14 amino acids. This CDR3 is CASQAGFGYNEQFF. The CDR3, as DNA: TGTGCCAGCCAAGCGGGTTTCGGTTACAATGAGCAGTTCTTC.

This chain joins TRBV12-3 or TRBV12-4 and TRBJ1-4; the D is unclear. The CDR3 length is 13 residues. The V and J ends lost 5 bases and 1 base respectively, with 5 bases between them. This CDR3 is CASSSITNEKLFF. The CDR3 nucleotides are TGTGCCAGCAGTAGCATAACTAATGAAAAACTGTTTTTT.

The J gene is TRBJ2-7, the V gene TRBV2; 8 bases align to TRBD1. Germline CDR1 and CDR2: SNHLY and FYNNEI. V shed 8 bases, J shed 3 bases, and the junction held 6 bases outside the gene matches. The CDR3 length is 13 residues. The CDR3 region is CASEPGQVYEQYF. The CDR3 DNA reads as TGTGCCAGCGAGCCGGGACAGGTCTACGAGCAGTACTTC.

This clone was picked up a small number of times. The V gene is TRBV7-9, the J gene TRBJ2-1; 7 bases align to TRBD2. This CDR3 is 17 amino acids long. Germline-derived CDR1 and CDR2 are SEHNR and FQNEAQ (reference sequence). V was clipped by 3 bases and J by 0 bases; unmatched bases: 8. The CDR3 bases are TGTGCCAGCAGCTTTTCTAGCGGCCTCTTCTCCTACAATGAGCAGTTCTTC. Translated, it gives CASSFSSGLFSYNEQFF.

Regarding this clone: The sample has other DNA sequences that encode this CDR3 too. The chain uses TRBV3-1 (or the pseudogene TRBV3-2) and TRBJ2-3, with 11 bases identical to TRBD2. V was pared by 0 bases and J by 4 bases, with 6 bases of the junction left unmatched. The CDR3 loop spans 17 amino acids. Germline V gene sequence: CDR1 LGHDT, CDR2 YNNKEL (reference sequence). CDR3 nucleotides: TGTGCCAGCAGCCAAGATGGAGTAGCGGGGGGGGCAGATACGCAGTATTTT. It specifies CASSQDGVAGGADTQYF.

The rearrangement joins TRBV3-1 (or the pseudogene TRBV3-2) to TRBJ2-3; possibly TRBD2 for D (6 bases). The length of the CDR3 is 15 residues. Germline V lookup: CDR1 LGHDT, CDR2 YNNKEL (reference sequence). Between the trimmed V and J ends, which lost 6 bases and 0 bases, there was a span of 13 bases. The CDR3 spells CASRRDELSTDTQYF. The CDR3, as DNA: TGTGCCAGCAGGCGGGACGAACTAAGCACAGATACGCAGTATTTT.

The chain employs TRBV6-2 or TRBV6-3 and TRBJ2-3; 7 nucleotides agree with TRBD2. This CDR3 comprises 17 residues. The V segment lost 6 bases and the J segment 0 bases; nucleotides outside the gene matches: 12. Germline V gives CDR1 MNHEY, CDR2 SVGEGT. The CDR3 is CASSPHTSVYSTDTQYF. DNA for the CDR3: TGTGCCAGCAGCCCTCATACTAGCGTCTATAGCACAGATACGCAGTATTTT.

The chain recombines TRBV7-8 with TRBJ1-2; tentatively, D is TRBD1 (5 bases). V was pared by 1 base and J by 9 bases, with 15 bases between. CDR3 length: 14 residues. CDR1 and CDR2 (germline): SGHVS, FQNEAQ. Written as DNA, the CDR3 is TGTGCCAGCAGCTTAGGACCACTGACAGACAGCTACACCTTC. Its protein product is CASSLGPLTDSYTF. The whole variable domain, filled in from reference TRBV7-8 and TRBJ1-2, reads GAGVSQSPRYKVAKRGQDVALRCDPISGHVSLFWYQQALGQGPEFLTYFQNEAQLDKSGLPSDRFFAERPEGSVSTLKIQRTQQEDSAVYLCASSLGPLTDSYTFGSGTRLTVV.

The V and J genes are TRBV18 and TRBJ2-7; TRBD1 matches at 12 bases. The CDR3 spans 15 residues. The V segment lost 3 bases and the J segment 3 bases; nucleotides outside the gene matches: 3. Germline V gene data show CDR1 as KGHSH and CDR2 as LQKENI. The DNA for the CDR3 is TGTGCCAGCTCACCGGGGACAGGGGGCTACTACGAGCAGTACTTC. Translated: CASSPGTGGYYEQYF.

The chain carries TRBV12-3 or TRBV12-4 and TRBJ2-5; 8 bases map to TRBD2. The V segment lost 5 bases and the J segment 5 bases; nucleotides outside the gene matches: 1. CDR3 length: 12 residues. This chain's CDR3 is CASSASGETQYF. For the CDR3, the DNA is TGTGCCAGCAGTGCTAGCGGGGAGACCCAGTACTTC.

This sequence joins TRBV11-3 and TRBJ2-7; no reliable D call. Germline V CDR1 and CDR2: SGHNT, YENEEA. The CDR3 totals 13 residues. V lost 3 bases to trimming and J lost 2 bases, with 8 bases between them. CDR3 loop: CASSFLHTYEQYF. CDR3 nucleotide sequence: TGTGCCAGCAGCTTCTTACACACCTACGAGCAGTACTTC.

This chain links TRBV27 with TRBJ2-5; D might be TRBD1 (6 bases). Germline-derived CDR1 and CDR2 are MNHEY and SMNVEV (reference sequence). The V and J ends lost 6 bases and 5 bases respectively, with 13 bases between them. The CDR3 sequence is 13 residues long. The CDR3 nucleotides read TGTGCCAGCAGCCAAGCGAGGGGGGAGACCCAGTACTTC. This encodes CASSQARGETQYF.

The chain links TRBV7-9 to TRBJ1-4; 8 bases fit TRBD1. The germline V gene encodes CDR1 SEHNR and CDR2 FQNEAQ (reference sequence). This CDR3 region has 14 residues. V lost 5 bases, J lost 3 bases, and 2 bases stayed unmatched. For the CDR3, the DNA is TGTGCCAGCAGCAAACAGGGGGCTAATGAAAAACTGTTTTTT. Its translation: CASSKQGANEKLFF.

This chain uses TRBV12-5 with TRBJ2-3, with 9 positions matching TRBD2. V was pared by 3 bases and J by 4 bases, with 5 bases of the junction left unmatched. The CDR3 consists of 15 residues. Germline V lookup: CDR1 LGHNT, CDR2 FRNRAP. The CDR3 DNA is TGTGCTAGTGGTTTTCGGCGGGAGGGGGCAGATACGCAGTATTTT. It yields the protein CASGFRREGADTQYF. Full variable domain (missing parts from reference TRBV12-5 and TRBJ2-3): DARVTQTPRHKVTEMGQEVTMRCQPILGHNTVFWYRQTMMQGLELLAYFRNRAPLDDSGMPKDRFSAEMPDATLATLKIQPSEPRDSAVYFCASGFRREGADTQYFGPGTRLTVL.

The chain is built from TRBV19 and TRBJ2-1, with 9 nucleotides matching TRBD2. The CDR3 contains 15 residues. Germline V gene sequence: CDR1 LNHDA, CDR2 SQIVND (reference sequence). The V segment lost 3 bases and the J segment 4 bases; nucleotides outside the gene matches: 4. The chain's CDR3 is CASSIGRGGYNEQFF. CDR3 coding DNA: TGTGCCAGTAGTATTGGGCGGGGGGGTTACAATGAGCAGTTCTTC.

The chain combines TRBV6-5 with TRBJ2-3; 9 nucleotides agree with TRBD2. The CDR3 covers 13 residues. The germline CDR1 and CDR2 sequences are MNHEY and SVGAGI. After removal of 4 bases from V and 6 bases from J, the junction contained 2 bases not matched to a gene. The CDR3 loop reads CASSFTSGDTQYF. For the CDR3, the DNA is TGTGCCAGCAGTTTCACTAGCGGGGATACGCAGTATTTT.

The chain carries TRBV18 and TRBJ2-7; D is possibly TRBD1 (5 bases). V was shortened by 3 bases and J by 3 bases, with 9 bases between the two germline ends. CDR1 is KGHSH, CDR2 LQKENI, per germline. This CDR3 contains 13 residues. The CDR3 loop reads CASSPQDSYEQYF. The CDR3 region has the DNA TGTGCCAGCTCACCCCAAGACAGCTACGAGCAGTACTTC. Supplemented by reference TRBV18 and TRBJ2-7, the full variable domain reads NAGVMQNPRHLVRRRGQEARLRCSPMKGHSHVYWYRQLPEEGLKFMVYLQKENIIDESGMPKERFSAEFPKEGPSILRIQQVVRGDSAAYFCASSPQDSYEQYFGPGTRLTVT.

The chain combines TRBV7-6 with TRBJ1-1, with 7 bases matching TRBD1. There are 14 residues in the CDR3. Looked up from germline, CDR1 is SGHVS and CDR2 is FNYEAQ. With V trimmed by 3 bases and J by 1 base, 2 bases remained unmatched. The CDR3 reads CASSFQGGNTEAFF. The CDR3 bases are TGTGCCAGCAGCTTCCAGGGGGGGAACACTGAAGCTTTCTTT. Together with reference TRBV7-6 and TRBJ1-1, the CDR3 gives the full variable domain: GAGVSQSPRYKVTKRGQDVALRCDPISGHVSLYWYRQALGQGPEFLTYFNYEAQQDKSGLPNDRFSAERPEGSISTLTIQRTEQRDSAMYRCASSFQGGNTEAFFGQGTRLTVV.

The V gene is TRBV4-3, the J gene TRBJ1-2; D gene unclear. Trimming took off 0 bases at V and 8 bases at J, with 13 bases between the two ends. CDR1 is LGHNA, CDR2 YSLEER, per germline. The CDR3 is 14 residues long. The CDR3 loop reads CASSQDPGVGGYTF. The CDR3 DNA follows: TGCGCCAGCAGCCAAGATCCCGGGGTAGGCGGCTACACCTTC.